Presented here are 7 T cell receptor beta chains from one specimen sequenced in a study of T cell responses to AZD1222 COVID-19 vaccine. Method: immunoSEQ multiplex PCR; TCRdb's copy keeps in-frame clones and lacks some. The data hold more than 95,000 clones, with just over 85% observed a single time. The material was peripheral blood, obtained 28 days after the second AZD1222 dose. Receptors were obtained from an adult who received the AZD1222 COVID-19 vaccine.

This clone has a single count. The rearrangement links TRBV7-6 to TRBJ1-2, with 9 bases identical to TRBD1. The CDR3 consists of 14 residues. Germline CDR1 and CDR2: SGHVS and FNYEAQ. J was trimmed by 8 bases and V by 5 bases; bases with no gene match: 9. CDR3 nucleotides: TGTGCCAGCAGCCTCGCTGGGGACAGGGTCGGCTACACCTTC. Amino acids: CASSLAGDRVGYTF.

V is TRBV18 and J is TRBJ1-1; D not certain. The germline V gene encodes CDR1 KGHSH and CDR2 LQKENI. The CDR3 has 14 amino acids. Trimming took off 2 bases at V and 0 bases at J, with 7 bases between the two ends. The CDR3 reads CASSPNSMNTEAFF. CDR3 in DNA: TGTGCCAGCTCACCAAATTCGATGAACACTGAAGCTTTCTTT.

The chain is built from TRBV19 and TRBJ1-5, with TRBD1 matching 8 bases. The V gene's germline CDR1 is LNHDA and CDR2 SQIVND (reference sequence). The CDR3 has 14 residues. V gave up 3 bases and J gave up 7 bases; unmatched junction bases: 5. This CDR3 reads CASSIEQGDQPQHF. The CDR3 DNA reads TGTGCCAGTAGTATTGAACAGGGGGACCAGCCCCAGCATTTT.

The CDR3 DNA reads TGTGCCAGCAGCTTAGCGGGACAGGGAAAGGCGAATCAGCCCCAGCATTTT. Its translation: CASSLAGQGKANQPQHF. The V call is TRBV7-9, the J call TRBJ1-5, with 9 bases fitting TRBD1. Losses at the gene ends were 0 bases for V and 4 bases for J; bases not matched to a gene: 7. Germline CDR1 and CDR2: SEHNR and FQNEAQ (reference sequence). There are 17 residues in the CDR3. Supplemented by reference TRBV7-9 and TRBJ1-5, the full variable domain reads DTGVSQNPRHKITKRGQNVTFRCDPISEHNRLYWYRQTLGQGPEFLTYFQNEAQLEKSRLLSDRFSAERPKGSFSTLEIQRTEQGDSAMYLCASSLAGQGKANQPQHFGDGTRLSIL.

V is TRBV5-8 and J is TRBJ1-5; 9 positions match TRBD1. The CDR3 extends over 14 amino acids. Trimming at V came to 5 bases and at J to 5 bases, leaving 5 bases not matched to a gene. CDR1 is SGHTS, CDR2 YDEGEE, per germline. In nucleotides, the CDR3 is TGTGCCAGCAGGCTCGACAGGGGGGATCAGCCCCAGCATTTT. Encoded protein: CASRLDRGDQPQHF. The entire variable domain, with the rest obtained from reference TRBV5-8 and TRBJ1-5, is as follows: EAGVTQSPTHLIKTRGQQATLRCSPISGHTSVYWYQQALGLGLQFLLWYDEGEERNRGNFPPRFSGRQFPNYSSELNVNALELEDSALYLCASRLDRGDQPQHFGDGTRLSIL.

This clone was counted a single time. The rearrangement links TRBV5-4 to TRBJ2-3, with 9 bases fitting TRBD2. Germline V CDR1 and CDR2: SGHNT, YYREEE (reference sequence). Trimming cost V 5 bases and J 0 bases; bases outside gene matches: 7. The CDR3 runs to 16 residues. This chain's CDR3 is CASRQREALSTDTQYF. CDR3 nucleotide sequence: TGTGCCAGCAGACAGCGGGAGGCCCTTAGCACAGATACGCAGTATTTT.

This sequence joins TRBV28 and TRBJ1-5; D unclear. This CDR3 spans 14 amino acids. V shed 3 bases and J shed 1 base, with 7 bases lying between them. From germline, CDR1 is MDHEN and CDR2 SYDVKM. The CDR3 region has the DNA TGTGCCAGCAGTTTCTCCCTCAGCAATCAGCCCCAGCATTTT. Translation: CASSFSLSNQPQHF.